This T cell receptor (beta chain) was documented in a study of radiotherapy plus CTLA-4 blockade in lung cancer. Profiling relied on immunoSEQ multiplex PCR, and the TCRdb table lists in-frame clones only, not all of them. The sample includes about 28,000 clones, roughly 80% of them seen just once. This clone has only a few counts. After removal of 7 bases from V and 8 bases from J, the junction contained 6 bases not matched to a gene. The germline V gene has CDR1 MDHEN and CDR2 SYDVKM. The length of the CDR3 is 12 residues. The chain carries TRBV28 and TRBJ1-2, with 8 bases lining up with TRBD1. This clonotype was sampled from a human donor with non-small cell lung cancer who had stable disease on radiotherapy plus ipilimumab. The sequences come from peripheral blood, collected from a patient treated with radiotherapy plus ipilimumab. Written as DNA, the CDR3 is TGTGCCAGCACTACGGACAGGGACGGCTACACCTTC. It encodes CASTTDRDGYTF.